Detailed here is one T cell receptor (beta chain). Its matching antigen is unknown. Trimming removed 3 bases from V and 1 base from J; junction bases left unmatched: 3. The CDR3 is 16 residues long. Germline values: CDR1 SGHVS, CDR2 FQNEAQ. This sample is part of a study of cytomegalovirus exposure and HLA in healthy donors. About the research overall: A later analysis reported the same platform for the roughly 110 validation repertoires and the 500 to 750 first-cohort repertoires.

The data were produced by immunoSEQ multiplex PCR, yet TCRdb's version contains in-frame clones alone and is incomplete. This sample has some 200,000 clones, with 80% to 85% found just once. Study-wide points: One later analysis, an examination of the approximately 130 validation repertoires, found that first-cohort TCR clusters tended to co-occur in them. Researchers reported that a few CMV-associated chains were confirmed in vitro as CMV antigen-specific. Altogether, around 160 TCR beta chains were recorded as cytomegalovirus-associated.

The gene calls are TRBV7-8 and TRBJ2-6; 7 nucleotides align to TRBD2. The TCR comes from a woman between 18 and 30 years old in good health and CMV-seropositive. The sequencing input was PBMCs. The CDR3 nucleotides read TGTGCCAGCAGCTTGGGACTATTTTCTGGGGCCAACGTCCTGACTTTC. It codes for CASSLGLFSGANVLTF.